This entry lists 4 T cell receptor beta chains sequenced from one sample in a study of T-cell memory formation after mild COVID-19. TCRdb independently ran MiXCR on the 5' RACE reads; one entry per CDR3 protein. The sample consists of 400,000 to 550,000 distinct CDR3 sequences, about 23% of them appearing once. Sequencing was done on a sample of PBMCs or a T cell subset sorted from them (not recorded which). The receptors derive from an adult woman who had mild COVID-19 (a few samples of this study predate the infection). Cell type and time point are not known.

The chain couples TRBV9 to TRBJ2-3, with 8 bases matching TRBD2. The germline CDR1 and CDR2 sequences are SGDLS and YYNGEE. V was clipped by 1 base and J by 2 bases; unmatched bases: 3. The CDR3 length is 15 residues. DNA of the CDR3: TGTGCCAGCAGCGTACGCGGGGGGTCCACAGATACGCAGTATTTT. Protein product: CASSVRGGSTDTQYF.

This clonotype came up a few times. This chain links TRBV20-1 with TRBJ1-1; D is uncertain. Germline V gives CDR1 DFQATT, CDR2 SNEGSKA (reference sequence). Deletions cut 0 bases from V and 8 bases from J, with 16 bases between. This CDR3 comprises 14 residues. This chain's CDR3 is CSARDNRQLSEAFF. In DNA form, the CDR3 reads TGCAGTGCTAGAGATAATCGGCAGCTCAGCGAAGCTTTCTTT.

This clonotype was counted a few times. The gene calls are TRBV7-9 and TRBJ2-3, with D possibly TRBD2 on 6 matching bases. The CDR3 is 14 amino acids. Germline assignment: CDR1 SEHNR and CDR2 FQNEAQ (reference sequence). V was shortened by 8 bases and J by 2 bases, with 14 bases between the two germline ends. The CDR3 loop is CASRLLGLTDTQYF. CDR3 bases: TGTGCCAGCCGACTGCTGGGACTCACAGATACGCAGTATTTT.

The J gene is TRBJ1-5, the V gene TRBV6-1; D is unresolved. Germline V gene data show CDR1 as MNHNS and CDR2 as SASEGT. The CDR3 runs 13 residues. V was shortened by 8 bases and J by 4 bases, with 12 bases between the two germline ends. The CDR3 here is CASYVSGNQPQHF. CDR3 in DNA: TGTGCCAGCTATGTATCTGGAAATCAGCCCCAGCATTTT.